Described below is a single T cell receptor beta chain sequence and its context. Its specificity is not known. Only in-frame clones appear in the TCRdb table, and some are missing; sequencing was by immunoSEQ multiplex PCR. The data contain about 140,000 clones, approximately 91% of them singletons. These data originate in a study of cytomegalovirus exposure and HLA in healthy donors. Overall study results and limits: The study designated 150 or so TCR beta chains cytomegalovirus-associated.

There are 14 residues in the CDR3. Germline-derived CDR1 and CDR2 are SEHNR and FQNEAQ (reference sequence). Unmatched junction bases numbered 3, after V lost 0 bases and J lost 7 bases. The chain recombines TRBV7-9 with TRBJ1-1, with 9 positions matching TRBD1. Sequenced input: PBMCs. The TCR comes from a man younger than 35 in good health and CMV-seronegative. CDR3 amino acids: CASSLAGQGYEAFF. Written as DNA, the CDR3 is TGTGCCAGCAGCTTAGCGGGACAGGGCTATGAAGCTTTCTTT.